One sample yielded the 32 T cell receptor beta chains listed below, sequenced in a study of T cells in Graves' hyperthyroidism and ophthalmopathy. RNA transcripts were the template for amplifying TCR beta CDR3 regions. A set of HTBI primers served as the primers for a first-round RT-PCR of the TCR CDR3. MiXCR, run by TCRdb on the multiplex PCR reads, gives a single entry per CDR3 protein. The data show 240,000 or so distinct CDR3 sequences, about a sixth seen once. What was sequenced was blood. These TCRs come from a woman between 18 and 30 years old with Graves' ophthalmopathy.

At least ten counts were recorded for this clonotype. The chain uses TRBV24-1 and TRBJ2-1; no firm D call. The V gene's germline CDR1 is KGHDR and CDR2 SFDVKD. The CDR3 contains 12 residues. Trimming shortened V by 0 bases and J by 8 bases, and 4 bases separated the two germline ends. CDR3 nucleotide sequence: TGTGCCACCAGTGATTTGTTCGATGAGCAGTTCTTC. Protein: CATSDLFDEQFF.

This clonotype was counted a few times. CDR3 DNA: TGTGCCAGCAGCTCCTCCCGGGACAGGGAAAACTACGAGCAGTACTTC. It yields the protein CASSSSRDRENYEQYF. The chain couples TRBV7-6 to TRBJ2-7; 9 nucleotides line up with TRBD1. Looked up from germline, CDR1 is SGHVS and CDR2 is FNYEAQ. This CDR3 is 16 amino acids long. J lost 3 bases, V lost 4 bases, and 10 bases had no gene match.

This clonotype was counted at least ten times. The chain links TRBV30 to TRBJ1-1; maybe TRBD1 (5 bases). Germline assignment: CDR1 GTSNPN and CDR2 SVGIG (reference sequence). This CDR3 is built from 12 residues. Trimming pared 5 bases from V and 4 bases from J, leaving 11 bases between. CDR3 bases: TGTGCCTGGCGCCTTGGGGGCACTGAAGCTTTCTTT. Its protein is CAWRLGGTEAFF.

This clonotype was seen repeatedly, ten times or more. The chain is built from TRBV4-1 and TRBJ1-1, with no clear D. CDR3 length: 16 residues. Per the germline V gene, CDR1 is MGHRA and CDR2 is YSYEKL. V shed 1 base and J shed 1 base, with 13 bases lying between them. CDR3 sequence: CASSQGRTGGNTEAFF. The CDR3, as DNA: TGCGCCAGCAGCCAAGGGCGTACCGGTGGGAACACTGAAGCTTTCTTT.

The table lists this clonotype with many counts. It may be a read error: a sequence one base away is much more abundant. The V call is TRBV28, the J call TRBJ2-3, with D perhaps TRBD1 or TRBD2 (5 bases each). This CDR3 region has 16 residues. V was shortened by 4 bases and J by 2 bases, with 16 bases between the two germline ends. CDR1 MDHEN and CDR2 SYDVKM come from the germline V gene. The CDR3 loop reads CASSSLGTESTDTQYF. For the CDR3, the DNA is TGTGCCAGCAGTTCATTAGGGACCGAATCCACAGATACGCAGTATTTT.

In its sample, this clonotype was seen many times. The chain uses TRBV28 and TRBJ1-6; D is unresolved. V lost 5 bases and J 4 bases, leaving 12 bases between the germline ends. Germline CDR1 and CDR2: MDHEN and SYDVKM. The CDR3 extends over 15 amino acids. As DNA, the CDR3 is TGTGCCAGCAGTCCTCCTCCCCTGTATAATTCACCCCTCCACTTT. This translates into CASSPPPLYNSPLHF. Full variable domain (missing parts from reference TRBV28 and TRBJ1-6): DVKVTQSSRYLVKRTGEKVFLECVQDMDHENMFWYRQDPGLGLRLIYFSYDVKMKEKGDIPEGYSVSREKKERFSLILESASTNQTSMYLCASSPPPLYNSPLHFGNGTRLTVT.

Many counts were recorded for this clonotype. The V gene is TRBV2, the J gene TRBJ1-1; no firm D call. The CDR3 is 12 residues long. The germline gives CDR1 SNHLY, CDR2 FYNNEI. V dropped 6 bases and J dropped 6 bases, with 11 bases sitting between them. The CDR3: CASSLTLAEAFF. CDR3 coding DNA: TGTGCCAGCAGCTTGACGCTAGCTGAAGCTTTCTTT. Using reference TRBV2 and TRBJ1-1 for the parts outside the CDR3, the full variable domain is EPEVTQTPSHQVTQMGQEVILRCVPISNHLYFYWYRQILGQKVEFLVSFYNNEISEKSEIFDDQFSVERPDGSNFTLKIRSTKLEDSAMYFCASSLTLAEAFFGQGTRLTVV.

This clonotype has ten or more counts. V and J are TRBV20-1 and TRBJ1-1; no reliable D call. Per germline, CDR1 DFQATT and CDR2 SNEGSKA (reference sequence). V lost 8 bases, J lost 11 bases, and 15 bases lay in between. The CDR3 loop spans 10 amino acids. The CDR3 region is CSLVRRGAFF. The CDR3 DNA sequence: TGCAGTCTTGTCAGACGTGGGGCTTTCTTT.

Many counts were recorded for this clonotype. J is TRBJ2-1 and V is TRBV28; 8 bases match TRBD1. Trimming took 5 bases from V and 10 from J; bases not matched to a gene: 4. Germline loops: CDR1 MDHEN, CDR2 SYDVKM. The CDR3 covers 12 residues. The CDR3 protein is CASSPTGEEQFF. As DNA, the CDR3 is TGTGCCAGCAGTCCGACAGGGGAGGAGCAGTTCTTC.

This clonotype was counted at least ten times. The DNA of the CDR3 is TGTGCCAGCAGTGATCGGATGGAGTGGGGCTACACCTTC. Its translation: CASSDRMEWGYTF. V is TRBV6-1 and J is TRBJ1-2; D ambiguous. In germline, CDR1 is MNHNS, CDR2 SASEGT. The CDR3 consists of 13 residues. Trimming took off 3 bases at V and 8 bases at J, with 13 bases between the two ends.

This clonotype was found many times. V is TRBV4-1 and J is TRBJ2-5, with 7 bases fitting TRBD2. V lost 3 bases to trimming and J lost 1 base; unmatched junction nucleotides: 8. CDR3 length: 16 residues. Germline V gene data show CDR1 as MGHRA and CDR2 as YSYEKL. The CDR3 region is CASSHPKGGAQETQYF. For the CDR3, the DNA is TGCGCCAGCAGCCACCCCAAGGGAGGGGCCCAAGAGACCCAGTACTTC.

This clonotype was recorded at least ten times. One end of the junction fails to match germline, which may point to a read error. The chain combines TRBV19 with TRBJ2-5; D gene ambiguous. The CDR3 runs 11 residues. Germline values: CDR1 LNHDA, CDR2 SQIVND (reference sequence). The CDR3 nucleotides are TGTGCCAGTAGTGTACAAGGGACCCAGTACTTC. Amino acids: CASSVQGTQYF.

This clonotype was recorded many times. The chain uses TRBV5-6 and TRBJ1-4, with D maybe TRBD1 (6 bases). The germline V gene has CDR1 SGHDT and CDR2 YYEEEE. The CDR3 consists of 16 residues. Trimming removed 2 bases from V and 8 bases from J, with 19 bases in between. The DNA of the CDR3 is TGTGCCAGCAGCTTATACAGGGACACCTCGGAGGAAAAACTGTTTTTT. Translation: CASSLYRDTSEEKLFF.

This clonotype has at least ten counts. At one end the junction does not follow the germline gene, possibly because of a read error. This rearrangement joins TRBV2 to TRBJ2-2, with 9 nucleotides matching TRBD2. The germline V gene has CDR1 SNHLY and CDR2 FYNNEI. This CDR3 region has 17 residues. The CDR3 loop reads CASREGSTSGNTGELFF. The CDR3 nucleotides read TGTGCCAGCAGAGAAGGATCGACTAGCGGGAACACCGGGGAGCTGTTTTTT.

V gene TRBV28 combines with J gene TRBJ2-1, with 7 bases aligning to TRBD2. The junction had 5 bases not matched to a gene; V was cut back by 1 base and J by 5 bases. The CDR3 extends over 15 amino acids. The V gene's germline CDR1 is MDHEN and CDR2 SYDVKM. CDR3 region: CASSLLSGTDNEQFF. In DNA, the CDR3 is TGTGCCAGCAGTTTATTAAGCGGGACTGACAATGAGCAGTTCTTC.

This clonotype came up many times. CDR3: CSARDNRGLYGYTF. Here the CDR3 DNA reads TGCAGTGCTAGAGACAACAGGGGGCTGTATGGCTACACCTTC. The genes are TRBV20-1 and TRBJ1-2; TRBD1 aligns across 9 bases. Germline CDR1 DFQATT, CDR2 SNEGSKA (reference sequence). Trimming cost V 0 bases and J 5 bases; bases outside gene matches: 4. The CDR3 extends over 14 amino acids.

This clonotype showed up many times. The J gene is TRBJ2-1, the V gene TRBV28; 10 nucleotides align to TRBD2. The CDR3 runs to 16 residues. CDR1 and CDR2 from the germline V gene are MDHEN and SYDVKM. V dropped 6 bases and J dropped 7; count of bases not matched to a gene: 12. CDR3 amino acids: CASREFGSGRANEQFF. The CDR3 nucleotides read TGTGCCAGCAGGGAGTTTGGCAGCGGGAGGGCAAATGAGCAGTTCTTC.

This clonotype was seen repeatedly, ten times or more. The chain uses TRBV13 and TRBJ2-3, with TRBD1 matching over 10 bases. Looked up from germline, CDR1 is PRHDT and CDR2 is FYEKMQ (reference sequence). The junction had 5 bases not matched to a gene; V was cut back by 5 bases and J by 3 bases. The CDR3 has 15 residues. The DNA for the CDR3 is TGTGCCAGCAGCCCGGACAGGGGGTGGACAGATACGCAGTATTTT. It yields the protein CASSPDRGWTDTQYF.

The chain carries TRBV9 and TRBJ2-1; D is unclear. V lost 0 bases, J lost 6 bases, and 4 bases lay in between. Germline V gives CDR1 SGDLS, CDR2 YYNGEE. The CDR3 totals 12 residues. The CDR3 protein is CASSVGSNEQFF. The CDR3, as DNA: TGTGCCAGCAGCGTAGGATCCAATGAGCAGTTCTTC.

This clonotype came up many times. The genes are TRBV7-2 and TRBJ1-1; D is unclear. The CDR3 contains 14 residues. Per the germline V gene, CDR1 is SGHTA and CDR2 is FQGNSA. V lost 7 bases, J lost 8 bases, and 20 bases lay in between. Here the CDR3 DNA reads TGTGCCAGCATTCAAGGGCTTTCGCAGAGAGAAGCTTTCTTT. This codes for CASIQGLSQREAFF.

This clonotype came up many times. The chain couples TRBV7-2 to TRBJ2-7; 11 positions match TRBD2. Germline V CDR1 and CDR2: SGHTA, FQGNSA. The trim removed 5 bases at V and 4 bases at J, leaving 13 bases unmatched. The CDR3 has 17 residues. CDR3 residues: CASSRRAETSGNYEQYF. CDR3 bases: TGTGCCAGCAGCCGTAGGGCGGAGACTAGCGGGAATTACGAGCAGTACTTC.

This clonotype was seen at least ten times. J is TRBJ1-1 and V is TRBV10-2; D is unresolved. Trimming shortened V by 2 bases and J by 7 bases, and 14 bases separated the two germline ends. CDR3 size: 14 residues. Germline assignment: CDR1 WSHSY and CDR2 SAAADI. This CDR3 is CASSEGRGINEAFF. Written as DNA, the CDR3 is TGCGCCAGCAGTGAGGGACGGGGAATCAATGAAGCTTTCTTT.

This chain joins TRBV28 and TRBJ1-6; 7 nucleotides match TRBD1. The CDR3 extends over 15 amino acids. V gave up 5 bases and J gave up 9 bases; unmatched junction bases: 10. Per the germline V gene, CDR1 is MDHEN and CDR2 is SYDVKM. The CDR3 loop is CASSQYRGVISPLHF. The CDR3 DNA is TGTGCCAGCAGTCAATACAGGGGTGTGATTTCACCCCTCCACTTT. Variable domain in full (rest from reference TRBV28 and TRBJ1-6): DVKVTQSSRYLVKRTGEKVFLECVQDMDHENMFWYRQDPGLGLRLIYFSYDVKMKEKGDIPEGYSVSREKKERFSLILESASTNQTSMYLCASSQYRGVISPLHFGNGTRLTVT.

This clonotype was observed once. The V and J genes are TRBV29-1 and TRBJ2-1; the match to TRBD2 covers 11 bases. CDR1 and CDR2 from the germline V gene are SQVTM and ANQGSEA. V lost 3 bases, J lost 6 bases, and 7 bases stayed unmatched. The CDR3 is made up of 15 amino acids. The CDR3 DNA reads TGCAGCGTTGACGGGCTAGCGGGAGGTTTCAATGAGCAGTTCTTC. This sequence encodes CSVDGLAGGFNEQFF.

This chain links TRBV10-3 with TRBJ2-3; TRBD2 matches at 7 bases. The V gene end was trimmed by 0 bases and the J gene end by 1 base; junction bases not matched to a gene: 7. The germline CDR1 and CDR2 sequences are ENHRY and SYGVKD. This CDR3 region has 17 residues. The CDR3 is CAISESGAGEGTDTQYF. The CDR3 nucleotides are TGTGCCATCAGTGAGTCTGGGGCGGGAGAAGGCACAGATACGCAGTATTTT.

This clonotype was recorded at least ten times. This chain links TRBV6-2 or TRBV6-3 with TRBJ2-1, with D possibly called TRBD1 or TRBD2 (5 bases each). Trimming stripped 2 bases from V and 2 bases from J, with 10 bases between. Germline V CDR1 and CDR2: MNHEY, SVGEGT. The CDR3 is 15 residues long. The CDR3 reads CASSYRDGPYNEQFF. CDR3 bases: TGTGCCAGCAGTTACAGGGACGGACCCTACAATGAGCAGTTCTTC.

The sample holds a few counts of this clonotype. J is TRBJ2-5 and V is TRBV5-4, with 8 nucleotides matching TRBD1. Losses at the gene ends were 4 bases for V and 3 bases for J; bases not matched to a gene: 5. The length of the CDR3 is 14 residues. Germline V CDR1 and CDR2: SGHNT, YYREEE (reference sequence). The CDR3 region has the DNA TGTGCCAGCAGCCCGACACAGGGGGAAGAGACCCAGTACTTC. Protein sequence: CASSPTQGEETQYF.

The chain couples TRBV28 to TRBJ1-1; no firm D call. Germline loops: CDR1 MDHEN, CDR2 SYDVKM. The CDR3 runs to 15 residues. The V end was cut by 5 bases, the J end by 3 bases, with 16 bases between. The DNA of the CDR3 is TGTGCCAGCAGTCACCCCGGAAGGGCGGACACTGAAGCTTTCTTT. This encodes CASSHPGRADTEAFF.

This clonotype was observed many times. The chain is built from TRBV12-3 or TRBV12-4 and TRBJ2-1, with TRBD1 matching over 11 bases. The CDR3 loop spans 15 amino acids. The J segment lost 6 bases and the V segment lost 3 bases, leaving 4 bases of the junction unmatched. The CDR3 is CASSFSGQGGNEQFF. CDR3 coding DNA: TGTGCCAGCAGTTTTTCGGGACAGGGGGGCAATGAGCAGTTCTTC.

In this sample, this clonotype turned up many times. The chain links TRBV18 to TRBJ1-2; TRBD1 aligns across 7 bases. J lost 2 bases, V lost 3 bases, and 3 bases had no gene match. The CDR3 spans 14 residues. The germline gives CDR1 KGHSH, CDR2 LQKENI. CDR3 residues: CASSPRGQNYGYTF. For the CDR3, the DNA is TGTGCCAGCTCACCGAGGGGACAGAACTATGGCTACACCTTC.

This clonotype was recorded many times. The chain employs TRBV30 and TRBJ2-1; D ambiguous. CDR3 length: 14 amino acids. Trimming took 0 bases from V and 8 from J, leaving 14 bases between them. The germline V gene encodes CDR1 GTSNPN and CDR2 SVGIG (reference sequence). The CDR3 region has the DNA TGTGCCTGGAGTGTACCCCCGCACCGCTATGAGCAGTTCTTC. The encoded protein is CAWSVPPHRYEQFF.

The chain is built from TRBV28 and TRBJ2-3; the match to TRBD2 covers 8 bases. This CDR3 spans 17 amino acids. Looked up from germline, CDR1 is MDHEN and CDR2 is SYDVKM. J lost 0 bases, V lost 7 bases, and 12 bases had no gene match. CDR3 DNA sequence: TGTGCCAGCATCCGGGGGGGGCAACCGTCCAGCACAGATACGCAGTATTTT. Encoded protein: CASIRGGQPSSTDTQYF.